A single sample is the source of the 17 T cell receptor beta chains below, sequenced in a study of radiotherapy plus CTLA-4 blockade in lung cancer. Method: immunoSEQ multiplex PCR; TCRdb's copy keeps in-frame clones and lacks some. This sample has tens of thousands of clones, with around 77% found just once. This specimen consisted of peripheral blood, obtained from a patient treated with radiotherapy plus ipilimumab. These receptors were collected from a human donor with non-small cell lung cancer who had a complete response to radiotherapy plus ipilimumab.

This chain links TRBV30 with TRBJ1-6; 7 bases map to TRBD1. The CDR3 totals 15 residues. With 3 bases clipped from V and 5 bases from J, the junction kept 7 bases outside the gene matches. Germline V gene lookup returns CDR1 GTSNPN and CDR2 SVGIG (reference sequence). CDR3 sequence: CAWSTRGTDNSPLHF. The DNA for the CDR3 is TGTGCCTGGAGCACCAGGGGGACGGATAATTCACCCCTCCACTTT.

V usage is TRBV7-6 and J usage is TRBJ1-4, with D unresolved. The length of the CDR3 is 16 residues. The germline V gene has CDR1 SGHVS and CDR2 FNYEAQ. The germline V and J ends were trimmed by 0 bases and 2 bases, with 10 bases remaining between them. CDR3 sequence: CASSLAPGRTNEKLFF. The CDR3 DNA follows: TGTGCCAGCAGCTTAGCCCCGGGAAGGACTAATGAAAAACTGTTTTTT.

V and J are TRBV9 and TRBJ1-1; 11 bases agree with TRBD1. Germline CDR1 SGDLS, CDR2 YYNGEE. The V and J ends lost 4 bases and 4 bases, in that order; junction bases with no gene match: 6. The CDR3 totals 15 residues. The CDR3 DNA reads as TGTGCCAGCAGCCTCGGACAGGGGGCCCTCACTGAAGCTTTCTTT. It yields the protein CASSLGQGALTEAFF.

The chain is built from TRBV6-5 and TRBJ2-1; D remains unclear. V shed 3 bases and J shed 5 bases, with 8 bases lying between them. This CDR3 has 13 amino acids. Germline V lookup: CDR1 MNHEY, CDR2 SVGAGI. CDR3 protein: CASSYFLNNEQFF. DNA of the CDR3: TGTGCCAGCAGTTATTTCCTAAACAATGAGCAGTTCTTC.

V gene TRBV28 combines with J gene TRBJ2-7, with TRBD2 matching over 8 bases. Germline-derived CDR1 and CDR2 are MDHEN and SYDVKM. V gave up 5 bases and J gave up 3 bases; unmatched junction bases: 9. This CDR3 spans 15 amino acids. The CDR3 spells CASSPIGRGNYEQYF. CDR3 DNA: TGTGCCAGCAGTCCCATCGGGAGGGGAAACTACGAGCAGTACTTC.

The rearrangement links TRBV18 to TRBJ2-7, with 10 nucleotides matching TRBD2. Trimming cost V 4 bases and J 2 bases; bases outside gene matches: 11. The CDR3 runs to 17 residues. Germline CDR1 reads KGHSH; CDR2 reads LQKENI. The CDR3 DNA reads TGTGCCAGCTCACGAGGCTTAGCGGGAGGACCCCCCTACGAGCAGTACTTC. Translating gives CASSRGLAGGPPYEQYF.

This chain joins TRBV4-3 and TRBJ2-5; 11 bases agree with TRBD1. Gene TRBJ2-7 matches the end of the DNA better, so the J call may be wrong. The CDR3 runs to 19 residues. Germline CDR1 LGHNA, CDR2 YSLEER. The CDR3 bases are TGCGCCAGCAGCCAAGTAATTGCGAACCGGGACAGGGGGGGCTACGAGCAGTACTTC. This sequence encodes CASSQVIANRDRGGYEQYF.

The chain links TRBV11-2 to TRBJ2-7; D remains unclear. The ends were cut back, 1 base at V and 0 bases at J, with 10 bases in the middle. Looked up from germline, CDR1 is SGHAT and CDR2 is FQNNGV. This CDR3 is 15 amino acids long. This chain's CDR3 is CASSLVVASSYEQYF. The CDR3 DNA reads TGTGCCAGCAGCTTAGTAGTCGCGAGCTCCTACGAGCAGTACTTC.

V is TRBV16 and J is TRBJ2-1, with D maybe TRBD2 (5 bases). V gave up 5 bases and J gave up 5 bases, with 7 bases separating them. The CDR3 is 12 amino acids. Germline V gene data show CDR1 as KGHSY and CDR2 as FQNENV. CDR3 residues: CASSSGNNEQFF. The CDR3, as DNA: TGTGCCAGCAGCAGCGGTAACAATGAGCAGTTCTTC.

This clone was detected only a few times. The chain uses TRBV28 and TRBJ2-5, with 11 bases aligning to TRBD2. The junction had 4 bases not matched to a gene; V was cut back by 1 base and J by 3 bases. CDR3 length: 16 residues. Germline lookup yields CDR1 MDHEN and CDR2 SYDVKM. CDR3 region: CASSLFSGRGKETQYF. Written as DNA, the CDR3 is TGTGCCAGCAGTTTATTTAGCGGGAGGGGGAAAGAGACCCAGTACTTC. Filled out from reference TRBV28 and TRBJ2-5, the complete variable domain reads DVKVTQSSRYLVKRTGEKVFLECVQDMDHENMFWYRQDPGLGLRLIYFSYDVKMKEKGDIPEGYSVSREKKERFSLILESASTNQTSMYLCASSLFSGRGKETQYFGPGTRLLVL.

This clone was seen once. This sequence joins TRBV2 and TRBJ1-1; 8 nucleotides line up with TRBD1. The trim removed 6 bases at V and 1 base at J, leaving 10 bases unmatched. The CDR3 is 16 residues long. The germline gives CDR1 SNHLY, CDR2 FYNNEI. The CDR3 loop is CASRGQGASSNTEAFF. CDR3 DNA sequence: TGTGCCAGCAGGGGTCAGGGGGCGAGTTCGAACACTGAAGCTTTCTTT.

The rearrangement uses TRBV6-5 and TRBJ2-7; 8 bases fit TRBD2. Germline CDR1 is MNHEY and CDR2 is SVGAGI. Unmatched junction bases numbered 7, after V lost 0 bases and J lost 6 bases. The CDR3 is 15 amino acids. The CDR3 protein is CASSYSIAGLSEQYF. CDR3 DNA: TGTGCCAGCAGTTACTCGATAGCGGGGCTGAGCGAGCAGTACTTC.

There are a few counts of this clone. The CDR3 DNA is TGTGCCAGCAGTTTGGGACAGGGGGCAGGCGAGCAGTACTTC. This encodes CASSLGQGAGEQYF. J is TRBJ2-7 and V is TRBV28; 12 bases are shared with TRBD1. The V and J ends lost 3 bases and 6 bases, in that order; junction bases with no gene match: 3. This CDR3 region has 14 residues. In germline, CDR1 is MDHEN, CDR2 SYDVKM. The full variable domain, its missing parts supplied by reference TRBV28 and TRBJ2-7, is DVKVTQSSRYLVKRTGEKVFLECVQDMDHENMFWYRQDPGLGLRLIYFSYDVKMKEKGDIPEGYSVSREKKERFSLILESASTNQTSMYLCASSLGQGAGEQYFGPGTRLTVT.

The chain recombines TRBV18 with TRBJ2-5; 7 bases agree with TRBD1. CDR3 length equals 16 residues. The junction had 12 bases not matched to a gene; V was cut back by 3 bases and J by 5 bases. Per germline, CDR1 KGHSH and CDR2 LQKENI. In nucleotides, the CDR3 is TGTGCCAGCTCACCCCTAGGGGGCACTGCCGATGAGACCCAGTACTTC. Translating it yields CASSPLGGTADETQYF.

The chain uses TRBV14 and TRBJ2-1; TRBD2 matches 8 bases. Germline CDR1 SGHDN, CDR2 FVKESK. Trimming at V came to 1 base and at J to 5 bases, leaving 1 base not matched to a gene. The CDR3 spans 14 residues. The CDR3 here is CASSQGGLDNEQFF. The CDR3 nucleotides read TGTGCCAGCAGCCAAGGGGGACTAGACAATGAGCAGTTCTTC.

The chain carries TRBV5-4 and TRBJ2-5; TRBD2 might be the D (6 bases). Germline CDR1 SGHNT, CDR2 YYREEE (reference sequence). The CDR3 extends over 14 amino acids. The V and J ends lost 3 bases and 6 bases respectively, with 15 bases between them. CDR3 bases: TGTGCCAGCAGCTACGCCGGGGGTTTTCAGACCCAGTACTTC. Protein: CASSYAGGFQTQYF.

This clone was detected only a few times. The V gene is TRBV5-1, the J gene TRBJ2-1; 7 bases match TRBD2. Germline-derived CDR1 and CDR2 are SGHRS and YFSETQ. The junction had 8 bases not matched to a gene; V was cut back by 4 bases and J by 7 bases. CDR3 size: 14 residues. CDR3 protein: CASSVASGGNEQFF. As DNA, the CDR3 is TGCGCCAGCAGCGTGGCTAGCGGAGGTAATGAGCAGTTCTTC. Together with reference TRBV5-1 and TRBJ2-1, the CDR3 gives the full variable domain: KAGVTQTPRYLIKTRGQQVTLSCSPISGHRSVSWYQQTPGQGLQFLFEYFSETQRNKGNFPGRFSGRQFSNSRSEMNVSTLELGDSALYLCASSVASGGNEQFFGPGTRLTVL.